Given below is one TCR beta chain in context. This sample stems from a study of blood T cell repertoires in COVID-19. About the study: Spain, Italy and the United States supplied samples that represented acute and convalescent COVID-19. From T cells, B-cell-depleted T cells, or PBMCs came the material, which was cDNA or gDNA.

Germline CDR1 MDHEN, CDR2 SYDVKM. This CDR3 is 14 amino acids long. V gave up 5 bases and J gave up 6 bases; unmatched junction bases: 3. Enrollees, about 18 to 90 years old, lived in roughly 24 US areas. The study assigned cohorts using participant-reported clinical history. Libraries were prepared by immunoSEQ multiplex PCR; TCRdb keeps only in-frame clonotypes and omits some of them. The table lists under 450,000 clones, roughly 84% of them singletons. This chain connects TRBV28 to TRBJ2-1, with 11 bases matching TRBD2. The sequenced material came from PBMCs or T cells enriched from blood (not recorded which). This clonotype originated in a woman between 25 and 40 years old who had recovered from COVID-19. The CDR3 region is CASSALAGGNEQFF. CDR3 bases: TGTGCCAGCAGTGCGCTAGCGGGAGGCAATGAGCAGTTCTTC.